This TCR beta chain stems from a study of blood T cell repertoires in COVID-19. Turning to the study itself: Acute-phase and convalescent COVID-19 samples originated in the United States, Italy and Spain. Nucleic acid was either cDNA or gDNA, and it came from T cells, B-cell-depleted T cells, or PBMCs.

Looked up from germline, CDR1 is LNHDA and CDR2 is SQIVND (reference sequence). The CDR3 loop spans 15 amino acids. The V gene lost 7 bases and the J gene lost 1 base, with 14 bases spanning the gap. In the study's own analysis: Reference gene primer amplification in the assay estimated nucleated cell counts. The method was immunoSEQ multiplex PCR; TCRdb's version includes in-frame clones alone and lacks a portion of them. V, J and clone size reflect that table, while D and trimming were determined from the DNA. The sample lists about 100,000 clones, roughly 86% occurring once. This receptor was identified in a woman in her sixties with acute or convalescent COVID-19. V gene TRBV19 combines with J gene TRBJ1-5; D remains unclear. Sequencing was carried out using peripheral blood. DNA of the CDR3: TGTGCCAGTACCCCTATGGGAGGAAGCAATCAGCCCCAGCATTTT. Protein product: CASTPMGGSNQPQHF. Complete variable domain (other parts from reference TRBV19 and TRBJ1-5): DGGITQSPKYLFRKEGQNVTLSCEQNLNHDAMYWYRQDPGQGLRLIYYSQIVNDFQKGDIAEGYSVSREKKESFPLTVTSAQKNPTAFYLCASTPMGGSNQPQHFGDGTRLSIL.